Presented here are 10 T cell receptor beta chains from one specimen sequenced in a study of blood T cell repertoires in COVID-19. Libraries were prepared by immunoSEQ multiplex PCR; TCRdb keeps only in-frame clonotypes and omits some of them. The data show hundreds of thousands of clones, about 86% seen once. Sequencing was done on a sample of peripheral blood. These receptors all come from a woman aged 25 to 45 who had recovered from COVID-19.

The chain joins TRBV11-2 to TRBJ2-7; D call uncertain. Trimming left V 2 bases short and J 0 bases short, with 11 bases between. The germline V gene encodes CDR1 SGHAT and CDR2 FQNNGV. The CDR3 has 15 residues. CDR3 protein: CASSLSAGYSYEQYF. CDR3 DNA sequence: TGTGCCAGCAGCTTATCTGCCGGGTACTCCTACGAGCAGTACTTC.

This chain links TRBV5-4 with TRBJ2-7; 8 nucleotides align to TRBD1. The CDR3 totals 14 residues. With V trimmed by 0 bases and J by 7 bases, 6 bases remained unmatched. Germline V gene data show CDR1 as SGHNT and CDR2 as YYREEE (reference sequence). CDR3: CASSLEATGVEQYF. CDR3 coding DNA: TGTGCCAGCAGCTTGGAGGCGACAGGGGTAGAGCAGTACTTC.

The CDR3 region is CASSEALGDEKLFF. The CDR3 coding sequence is TGTGCCAGCAGTGAAGCGCTCGGAGATGAAAAACTGTTTTTT. This rearrangement joins TRBV2 to TRBJ1-4, with D hard to call. Germline CDR1 and CDR2: SNHLY and FYNNEI. V lost 0 bases to trimming and J lost 6 bases, with 8 bases between them. This CDR3 region has 14 residues.

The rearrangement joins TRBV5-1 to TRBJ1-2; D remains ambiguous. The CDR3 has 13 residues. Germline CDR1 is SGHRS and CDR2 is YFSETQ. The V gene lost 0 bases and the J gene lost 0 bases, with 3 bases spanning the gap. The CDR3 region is CASSLDTNYGYTF. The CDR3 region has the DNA TGCGCCAGCAGCTTGGACACTAACTATGGCTACACCTTC.

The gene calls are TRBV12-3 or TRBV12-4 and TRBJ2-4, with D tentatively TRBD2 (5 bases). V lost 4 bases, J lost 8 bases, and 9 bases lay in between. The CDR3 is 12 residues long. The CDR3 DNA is TGTGCCAGCAGTTCGGGGTCGGACATTCAGTACTTC. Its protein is CASSSGSDIQYF.

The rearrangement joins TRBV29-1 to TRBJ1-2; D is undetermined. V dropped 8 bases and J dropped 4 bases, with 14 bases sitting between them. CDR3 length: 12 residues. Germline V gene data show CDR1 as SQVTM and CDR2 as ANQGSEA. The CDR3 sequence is CSSTSSVYGYTF. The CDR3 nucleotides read TGCAGCTCAACTTCATCCGTCTATGGCTACACCTTC.

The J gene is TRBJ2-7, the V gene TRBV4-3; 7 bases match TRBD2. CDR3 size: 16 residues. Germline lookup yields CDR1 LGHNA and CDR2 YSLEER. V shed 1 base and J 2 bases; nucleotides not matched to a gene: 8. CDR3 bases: TGCGCCAGCAGCCAAGGGGAGGGGAGCTACGCCTACGAGCAGTACTTC. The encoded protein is CASSQGEGSYAYEQYF.

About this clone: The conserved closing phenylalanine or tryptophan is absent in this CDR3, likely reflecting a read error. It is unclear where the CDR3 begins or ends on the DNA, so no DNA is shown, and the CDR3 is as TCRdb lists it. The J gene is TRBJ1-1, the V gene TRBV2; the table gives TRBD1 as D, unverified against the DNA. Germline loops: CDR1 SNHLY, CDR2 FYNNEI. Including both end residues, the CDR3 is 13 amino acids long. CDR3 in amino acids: CASSGRFVTGAPI.

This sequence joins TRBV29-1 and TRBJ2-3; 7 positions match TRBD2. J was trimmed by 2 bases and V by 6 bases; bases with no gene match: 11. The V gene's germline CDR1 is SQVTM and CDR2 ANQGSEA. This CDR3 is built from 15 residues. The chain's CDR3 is CSVRGQRGSTDTQYF. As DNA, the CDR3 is TGCAGCGTCCGGGGTCAGCGGGGCTCCACAGATACGCAGTATTTT.

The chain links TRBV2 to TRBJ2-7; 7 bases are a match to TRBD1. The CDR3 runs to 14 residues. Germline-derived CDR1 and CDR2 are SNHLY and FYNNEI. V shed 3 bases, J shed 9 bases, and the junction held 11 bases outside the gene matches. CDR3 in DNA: TGTGCCAGCAGTGACGGCAGGGGCGCAGGGGGGCAGTACTTC. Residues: CASSDGRGAGGQYF.